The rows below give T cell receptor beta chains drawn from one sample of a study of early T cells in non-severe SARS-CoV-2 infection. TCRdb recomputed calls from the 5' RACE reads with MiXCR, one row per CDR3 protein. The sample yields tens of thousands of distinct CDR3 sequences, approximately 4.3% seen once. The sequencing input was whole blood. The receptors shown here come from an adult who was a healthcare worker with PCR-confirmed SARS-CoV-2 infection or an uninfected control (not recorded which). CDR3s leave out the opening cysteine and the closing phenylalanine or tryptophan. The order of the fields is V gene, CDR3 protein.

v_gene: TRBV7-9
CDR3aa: ASSTGTGPLRGQY

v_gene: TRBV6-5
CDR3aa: ASSYSTGANVLT

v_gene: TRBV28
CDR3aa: ASSWGSGQPQH

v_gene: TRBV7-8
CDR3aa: ASSFRRENTEAF

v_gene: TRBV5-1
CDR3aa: ASSSSTGGADTQY

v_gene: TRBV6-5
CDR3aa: ASSYFPGQPYEQY

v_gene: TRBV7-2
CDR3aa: ASSYTGDQPQH

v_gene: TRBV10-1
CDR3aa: ATRDGYNEQF

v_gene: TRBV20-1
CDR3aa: SAYLPNGDNEQF

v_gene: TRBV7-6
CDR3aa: ASSLVRGDEKLF

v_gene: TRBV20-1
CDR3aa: SARDPNGVNTGELF

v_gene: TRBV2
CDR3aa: ASSLQGLKNTGELF

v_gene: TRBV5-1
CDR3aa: ASSLSQNTDTQY

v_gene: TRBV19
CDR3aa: ASRLPAGDTQY

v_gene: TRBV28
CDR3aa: ASVYGSSYEQY

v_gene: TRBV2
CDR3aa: ASSLGQPYEQY

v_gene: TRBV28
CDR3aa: ASSMSPVRQSTDTQY

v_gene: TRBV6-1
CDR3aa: ASRGGTVYEQY

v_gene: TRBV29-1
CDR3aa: SVEQGPGEQY

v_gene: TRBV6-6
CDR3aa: ASRRTTEQIYGYT

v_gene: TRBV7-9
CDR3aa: ASSLGQAQETQY

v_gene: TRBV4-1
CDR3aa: ASSQVKGQNYNEQF

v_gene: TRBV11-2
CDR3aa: ASRLGQENTGELF

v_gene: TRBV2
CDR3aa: ATPGTSGANTGELF

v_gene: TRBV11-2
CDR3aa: ASSSIPRGGGPTGELF

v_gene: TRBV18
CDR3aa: ASSKRNYEQY

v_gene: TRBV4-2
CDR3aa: ASGEGGAGLNEQF

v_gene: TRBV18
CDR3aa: ASSPMAGNNEKLF

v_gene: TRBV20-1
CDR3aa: SAVRGQGPNEKLF

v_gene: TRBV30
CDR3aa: AWRGGGDKETQY

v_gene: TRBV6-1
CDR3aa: ASRPGQGAYGYT

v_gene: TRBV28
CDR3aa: ASSYLREQY

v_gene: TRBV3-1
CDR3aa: ASSQREGADTQY

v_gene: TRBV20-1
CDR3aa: SAPDRNPNTGELF

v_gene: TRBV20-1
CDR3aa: SAKDGESPQH

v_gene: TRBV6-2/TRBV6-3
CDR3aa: ASSLGTSGTPH

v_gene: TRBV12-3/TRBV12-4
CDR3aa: ASSLNLAWELF

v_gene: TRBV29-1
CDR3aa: SASLPGRAGELF

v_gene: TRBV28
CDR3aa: ASSYSSNQPQH

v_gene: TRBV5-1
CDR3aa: ASSLQDRRDEQF

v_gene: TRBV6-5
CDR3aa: ASSYTLAENEQF

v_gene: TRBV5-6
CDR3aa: ASSFPHTYEQY

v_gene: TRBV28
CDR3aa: ASSFMGRGYGYT

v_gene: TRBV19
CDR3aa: ASSRSLGSLDIQY

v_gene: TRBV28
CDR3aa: ASSPGTSYEQY

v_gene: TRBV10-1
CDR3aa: ASSESGLSTGGPETQY

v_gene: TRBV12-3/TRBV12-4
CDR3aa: ASTGTGSEETQY

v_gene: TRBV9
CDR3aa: ASSITGGSYNEQF

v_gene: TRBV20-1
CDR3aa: SARFGQGNYNEQF